This T cell receptor (beta chain) was retrieved from a study of CD8+ T cells in alopecia areata. Study-level background: Grafts of skin from C3H/HeJ donors aged roughly 6-13 months with spontaneous alopecia went to female C3H/HeJ mice aged 7-10 weeks. Regarding the study as a whole: Clarity of TCR sharing across patients fell short of that in mice, possibly HLA-related. Normal-skin resident alphabeta T cells also appear among scalp sample sequences.

cDNA serving as the sequencing template came from extracted, reverse transcribed RNA. Sequenced by immunoSEQ multiplex PCR; TCRdb stores in-frame clones only, minus some. This sample carries approximately 110,000 clones, none of them present only once. A remark on this clone: Its target is not known. The gene symbols are mouse symbols. With the read ending 4 residues before the CDR3 end, the germline J gene is used to fill in that end.

Germline CDR1 and CDR2: NSQYPW and LRSPGD (reference sequence). V was trimmed by 1 base and J by 3 bases, leaving 11 bases between them. The CDR3 has 15 residues. The specimen sequenced was lesional skin. This clonotype was sampled from a C3H/HeJ mouse with alopecia areata. This strain has MHC haplotype H2-k. The chain is built from TRBV1 and TRBJ2-5; D is perhaps TRBD1 (5 bases). CDR3 loop: CTCSAAPREQDTQYF. The sequenced CDR3 bases are TGCACCTGCAGTGCAGCCCCCAGGGAGCAAGAC.